The rows below give T cell receptor beta chains drawn from one sample of a study of sequential checkpoint blockade in melanoma. Method: immunoSEQ multiplex PCR; TCRdb's copy keeps in-frame clones and lacks some. The sample consists of 25,000 to 35,000 clones, 83% of them appearing once. This specimen consisted of CD8+ T cells sorted from blood (inferred from file names), obtained from a patient given nivolumab and ipilimumab in sequence. These receptors all come from a human donor with melanoma. Each CDR3 is given without its conserved first and last residue.

v_gene,CDR3aa
TRBV7-2,ASSLGTGNTEAF
TRBV7-2,ASSTRNYEQY
TRBV5-6,ASSARDRALRETQY
TRBV5-5,ASSLVGGVSNQPQH
TRBV5-5,ASSFGQGQQPQH
TRBV4-2,ASSQELAAAYEQY
TRBV7-6,ASSLSDLETEAF
TRBV9,ASSVGASNEKLF
TRBV11-2,ASSLARVRPDEQY
TRBV5-4,ASSWRGQTNEQF
TRBV30,AWSVTDTIHEQY
TRBV5-1,ASSLEDRSYNEQF
TRBV11-2,ASSLAPRRDTQY
TRBV25-1,ASSESKNTEAF
TRBV30,AFRLAGYNEQF
TRBV28,ASRLTSGRTYEQY
TRBV7-9,ASSAPGSSDNEQF
TRBV6-6,ASSVRDSYTDTQY
TRBV13,ASSPQNRGRSEQY
TRBV7-9,ASSLGTGLSPLH
TRBV6-1,ASSEGREARENTEAF
TRBV4-2,ASSQGDSFSGNTIY
TRBV4-1,ASSHRTATNEKLF
TRBV7-2,ASNPEGASTDTQY
TRBV6-5,ASSYSIGGIDTQY
TRBV7-9,ASSHRDRDYTDTQY
TRBV10-3,AISEGLADPNEQF
TRBV5-1,ASSLALAGDYYNEQF
TRBV4-3,ASSQDDTTSGRHEQF
TRBV7-9,ASSDTGTYGYT
TRBV18,ASSPGGLADTDTQY
TRBV28,ATGQRSYEQY
TRBV28,ASSLSRGRRSEKLF
TRBV7-2,ASSYLNTEAF
TRBV4-1,ASSQLGGQNEKLF
TRBV7-6,ASSSLRGLGTEAF
TRBV28,ASSISHLGQF
TRBV28,ASSPSGGPLETQY
TRBV5-1,ASSTGAEAF
TRBV11-2,ASSEHLQETQY
TRBV5-4,ASSSPSGGPSYEQY
TRBV19,ASSIYPGGGNEQY
TRBV5-8,ASSVGQLVEQY
TRBV7-8,ASSPTQGHWTEAF
TRBV19,ASSLVVTGELF